This TCR beta chain was captured by sequencing in a study of T-cell reconstitution after alpha-beta-depleted transplantation in children. The sample holds many counts of this clonotype. Preparing the TCRbeta library involved the use of unique molecular identifiers. TCRdb ran MiXCR on the PCR reads and lists one entry per CDR3 protein. The sample holds 70,000 to 95,000 distinct CDR3 sequences, about 12% seen once. The sample consisted of PBMCs from the stem cell graft donor, taken from the stem cell graft. The origin of this receptor is a human donor who donated a stem cell graft to a child with inherited bone marrow failure.

The CDR3 loop reads CASSQETWRTEAFF. The DNA of the CDR3 is TGTGCCAGCAGCCAAGAAACGTGGCGCACTGAAGCTTTCTTT. V gene TRBV3-1 combines with J gene TRBJ1-1; D unresolved. With 0 bases removed from V and 4 bases from J, the gap between germline ends came to 9 bases. Per the germline V gene, CDR1 is LGHDT and CDR2 is YNNKEL (reference sequence). This CDR3 is built from 14 residues.